A single sample gave rise to the 14 T cell receptor beta chains below, sequenced in a study of blood T cell repertoires in COVID-19. Repertoires were generated with immunoSEQ multiplex PCR, while TCRdb's copy carries only in-frame clones and drops some. The table shows 200,000 or so clones, with roughly 80% occurring only once. The sample comprised peripheral blood. The receptors originated from a woman aged 30 to 39 with acute or convalescent COVID-19.

The chain employs TRBV10-2 and TRBJ1-2; the D gene is possibly TRBD1 (5 bases). Germline lookup yields CDR1 WSHSY and CDR2 SAAADI. CDR3 length: 12 amino acids. V was cut by 6 bases and J by 8 bases, with 13 bases left in between. CDR3 loop: CASSSPGYGYTF. The CDR3 DNA reads as TGCGCCAGCAGCTCACCAGGGTACGGCTACACCTTC.

The rearrangement uses TRBV11-2 and TRBJ1-4; D call uncertain. Germline CDR1 and CDR2: SGHAT and FQNNGV. CDR3 length: 14 residues. The V end was cut by 3 bases, the J end by 7 bases, with 12 bases between. The CDR3 loop reads CASSFSYSSEKLFF. DNA for the CDR3: TGTGCCAGCAGCTTCTCATACAGTAGTGAAAAACTGTTTTTT.

This chain connects TRBV15 to TRBJ1-2; a weak D match, TRBD1 (5 bases). This CDR3 has 15 amino acids. Germline V lookup: CDR1 LNHNV, CDR2 YYDKDF (reference sequence). The V and J ends lost 0 bases and 1 base respectively, with 9 bases between them. The CDR3 here is CATSRDRGFNYGYTF. The CDR3 bases are TGTGCCACCAGCAGAGATAGGGGTTTTAACTATGGCTACACCTTC.

This sequence joins TRBV7-2 and TRBJ1-6, with 12 positions matching TRBD1. The CDR3 spans 15 residues. Germline CDR1 is SGHTA and CDR2 is FQGNSA. J was trimmed by 9 bases and V by 1 base; bases with no gene match: 1. The CDR3 sequence is CASSLGGQGASPLHF. For the CDR3, the DNA is TGTGCCAGCAGCTTAGGGGGACAGGGGGCTTCACCCCTCCACTTT.

V usage is TRBV28 and J usage is TRBJ1-2; TRBD1 matches 7 bases. Germline CDR1 reads MDHEN; CDR2 reads SYDVKM. The V segment lost 2 bases and the J segment 2 bases; nucleotides outside the gene matches: 8. There are 16 residues in the CDR3. The CDR3 loop reads CASSLTRGRSNYGYTF. The CDR3, as DNA: TGTGCCAGCAGTTTAACCAGGGGGAGATCGAACTATGGCTACACCTTC.

The count of this clone is one. The chain combines TRBV6-5 with TRBJ1-6, with D possibly TRBD1 on 5 matching bases. The CDR3 consists of 16 residues. The germline V gene encodes CDR1 MNHEY and CDR2 SVGAGI. V lost 2 bases and J 0 bases, leaving 8 bases between the germline ends. The CDR3 DNA reads as TGTGCCAGCAGTTACGGGGCGAGCTCCTATAATTCACCCCTCCACTTT. Its protein is CASSYGASSYNSPLHF.

This clone was counted a single time. The chain combines TRBV18 with TRBJ2-3; TRBD2 aligns across 10 bases. From germline, CDR1 is KGHSH and CDR2 LQKENI. V dropped 1 base and J dropped 4; count of bases not matched to a gene: 5. The CDR3 contains 16 residues. CDR3 sequence reads: CASSPQTSGVADTQYF. In DNA form, the CDR3 reads TGTGCCAGCTCACCACAAACTAGCGGGGTTGCAGATACGCAGTATTTT.

The chain couples TRBV6-2 or TRBV6-3 to TRBJ2-7; D gene unclear. From germline, CDR1 is MNHEY and CDR2 SVGEGT. Trimming stripped 2 bases from V and 3 bases from J, with 5 bases between. The CDR3 is made up of 12 amino acids. The CDR3 here is CASSYGRYEQYF. CDR3 nucleotide sequence: TGTGCCAGCAGTTACGGCCGCTACGAGCAGTACTTC.

In nucleotides, the CDR3 is TGCGCCAGCAGCTCAAGGAGGGGACAGGGGAACACTGAAGCTTTCTTT. It encodes CASSSRRGQGNTEAFF. The gene calls are TRBV4-1 and TRBJ1-1; 9 positions match TRBD1. The CDR3 spans 16 residues. J was trimmed by 1 base and V by 5 bases; bases with no gene match: 8. Germline-derived CDR1 and CDR2 are MGHRA and YSYEKL.

The V and J genes are TRBV19 and TRBJ1-3, with 8 positions matching TRBD1. The ends lost 10 bases at V and 0 bases at J; junction bases unmatched: 8. Germline values: CDR1 LNHDA, CDR2 SQIVND (reference sequence). The CDR3 sequence is 15 residues long. CDR3 sequence: CANRTGGPSGNTIYF. CDR3 nucleotide sequence: TGTGCCAATAGAACAGGGGGACCCTCTGGAAACACCATATATTTT.

The chain carries TRBV5-8 and TRBJ2-7, with 10 nucleotides matching TRBD1. Germline loops: CDR1 SGHTS, CDR2 YDEGEE. The CDR3 length is 15 residues. J gave up 6 bases and V 2 bases, and 8 bases lay outside the gene matches. CDR3 sequence (DNA): TGTGCCAGCAGCTTCCGGAGACAGGGGGCTCGCGAGCAGTACTTC. Translation gives CASSFRRQGAREQYF.

The V and J genes are TRBV27 and TRBJ2-2; 7 bases map to TRBD1. V lost 4 bases and J lost 6; bases outside the gene matches: 2. Germline V lookup: CDR1 MNHEY, CDR2 SMNVEV (reference sequence). This CDR3 is built from 13 residues. The CDR3: CASSSQGSGELFF. In DNA, the CDR3 is TGTGCCAGCAGTTCACAGGGGTCCGGGGAGCTGTTTTTT.

The chain recombines TRBV10-1 with TRBJ1-1; tentative D call: TRBD1 (5 bases). The germline V gene has CDR1 WNHNN and CDR2 SYGVQD (reference sequence). V was pared by 8 bases and J by 0 bases, with 19 bases between. CDR3 length: 16 residues. In DNA, the CDR3 is TGCGCCAGCGGTGTGGGGGGAAGGATCATGAACACTGAAGCTTTCTTT. Amino acid sequence: CASGVGGRIMNTEAFF.

The rearrangement joins TRBV9 to TRBJ2-1; D remains ambiguous. Germline V gene sequence: CDR1 SGDLS, CDR2 YYNGEE. Deletions cut 3 bases from V and 4 bases from J, with 11 bases between. This CDR3 has 14 residues. CDR3 in DNA: TGTGCCAGCAGCGGACAACAGAGATACAATGAGCAGTTCTTC. It specifies CASSGQQRYNEQFF.